This TCR beta chain was captured by sequencing in a study of blood T cell repertoires in COVID-19. Overall study context: Material from acute and convalescent COVID-19 was sourced from the United States, Italy and Spain. T cells, B-cell-depleted T cells, or PBMCs provided the cDNA or gDNA that served as material.

Germline loops: CDR1 SGHTA, CDR2 FQGNSA. This CDR3 region has 16 residues. J gave up 4 bases and V 0 bases, and 2 bases lay outside the gene matches. This clone was counted once. Per the original data handling: The authors estimated nucleated cell counts from reference gene primer amplification. The protocol was immunoSEQ multiplex PCR, while the TCRdb copy is restricted to in-frame clones and leaves out a portion. V and J calls and clone size come straight from that table; D and trimming were deduced from the DNA. The repertoire holds around 13,000 clones, with roughly 91% as singletons. This clonotype was sampled from a human donor in a cohort sampled during active COVID-19. The chain couples TRBV7-2 to TRBJ2-6, with 8 bases aligning to TRBD2. The source material was peripheral blood. CDR3 protein: CASSLARGAGANVLTF. The CDR3 nucleotides read TGTGCCAGCAGCTTAGCGCGGGGGGCCGGGGCCAACGTCCTGACTTTC. Together with reference TRBV7-2 and TRBJ2-6, the CDR3 gives the full variable domain: GAGVSQSPSNKVTEKGKDVELRCDPISGHTALYWYRQSLGQGLEFLIYFQGNSAPDKSGLPSDRFSAERTGGSVSTLTIQRTQQEDSAVYLCASSLARGAGANVLTFGAGSRLTVL.